Listed here are 3 T cell receptor beta chains from one sample, sequenced in a study of cytomegalovirus exposure and HLA in healthy donors (dated by TCRdb to between 2016 and 2019). Libraries were prepared through the immunoSEQ multiplex PCR assay. The multiplex PCR relied on a mix of 60 forward primers for TCR Vbeta segments and 13 reverse primers for TCR Jbeta segments. TCRdb took this table from immuneACCESS and kept in-frame rearrangements with V and J called. Such tables lack part of the clones; where checked against another copy, unresolved V genes explain under half of the gap, and the rest is unexplained. In all, the sample holds around 190,000 clones, and about four fifths of those were seen once. The ten biggest clones cover 0.85% to 1.4% of the sample. Sequenced material: PBMCs. These receptors all stem from a woman aged 40 to 55 in good health and CMV-seronegative.

The CDR3 region is CASSPRWGETGELFF. The CDR3 bases are TGTGCCAGCAGCCCTCGGTGGGGGGAAACCGGGGAGCTGTTTTTT. The rearrangement joins TRBV9 to TRBJ2-2; maybe TRBD2 (6 bases). CDR3 size: 15 residues. Per germline, CDR1 SGDLS and CDR2 YYNGEE. The V gene lost 4 bases and the J gene lost 5 bases, with 15 bases spanning the gap.

The genes are TRBV5-6 and TRBJ2-2; possibly TRBD2 for D (5 bases). Germline V gene data show CDR1 as SGHDT and CDR2 as YYEEEE. Trimming cost V 3 bases and J 2 bases, with 11 bases left between them. The CDR3 loop spans 15 amino acids. CDR3 sequence: CASSSGYINTGELFF. In DNA form, the CDR3 reads TGTGCCAGCAGCTCGGGGTATATTAACACCGGGGAGCTGTTTTTT.

CDR3 DNA: TGCGCCAGCAGCCGGCTTGCGGGCGGGGGAAGCACAGATACGCAGTATTTT. Translating gives CASSRLAGGGSTDTQYF. This chain uses TRBV4-3 with TRBJ2-3; TRBD2 matches 7 bases. This CDR3 has 17 residues. Per germline, CDR1 LGHNA and CDR2 YSLEER. V dropped 4 bases and J dropped 0; count of bases not matched to a gene: 10.